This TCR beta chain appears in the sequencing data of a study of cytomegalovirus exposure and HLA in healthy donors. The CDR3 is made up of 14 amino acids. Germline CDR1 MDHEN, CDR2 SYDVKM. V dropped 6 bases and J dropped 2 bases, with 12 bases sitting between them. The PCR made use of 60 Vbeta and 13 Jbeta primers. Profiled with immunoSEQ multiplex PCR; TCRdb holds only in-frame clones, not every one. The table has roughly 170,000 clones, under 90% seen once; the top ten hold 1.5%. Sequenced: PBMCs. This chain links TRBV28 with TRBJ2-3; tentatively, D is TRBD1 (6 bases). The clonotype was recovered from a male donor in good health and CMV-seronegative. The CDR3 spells CASSLGTITDTQYF. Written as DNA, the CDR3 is TGTGCCAGCAGCCTTGGGACAATCACAGATACGCAGTATTTT. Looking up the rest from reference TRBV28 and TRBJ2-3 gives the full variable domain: DVKVTQSSRYLVKRTGEKVFLECVQDMDHENMFWYRQDPGLGLRLIYFSYDVKMKEKGDIPEGYSVSREKKERFSLILESASTNQTSMYLCASSLGTITDTQYFGPGTRLTVL.